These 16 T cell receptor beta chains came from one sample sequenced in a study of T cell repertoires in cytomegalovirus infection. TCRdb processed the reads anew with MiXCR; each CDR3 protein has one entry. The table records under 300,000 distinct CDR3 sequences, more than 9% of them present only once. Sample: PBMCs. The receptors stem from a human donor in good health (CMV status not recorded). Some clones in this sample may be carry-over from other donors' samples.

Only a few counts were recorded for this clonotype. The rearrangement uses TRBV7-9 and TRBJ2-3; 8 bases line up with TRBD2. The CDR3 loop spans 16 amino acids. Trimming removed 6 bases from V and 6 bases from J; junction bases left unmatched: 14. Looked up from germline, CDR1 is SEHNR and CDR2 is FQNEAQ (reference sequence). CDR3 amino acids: CASRLPGGAGADTQYF. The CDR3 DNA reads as TGTGCCAGCAGGCTCCCCGGAGGAGCGGGGGCGGATACGCAGTATTTT.

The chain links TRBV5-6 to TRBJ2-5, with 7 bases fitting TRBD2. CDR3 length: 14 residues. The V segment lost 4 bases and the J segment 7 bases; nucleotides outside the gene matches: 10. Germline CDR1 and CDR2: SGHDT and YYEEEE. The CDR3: CASSPRGPGGTQYF. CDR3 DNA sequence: TGTGCCAGCAGCCCCCGAGGCCCGGGGGGGACCCAGTACTTC.

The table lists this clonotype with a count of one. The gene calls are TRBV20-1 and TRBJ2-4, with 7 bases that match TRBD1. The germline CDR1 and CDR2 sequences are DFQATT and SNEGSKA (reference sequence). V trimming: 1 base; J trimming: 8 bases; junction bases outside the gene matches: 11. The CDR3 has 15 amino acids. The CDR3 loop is CSARGGQGQGDIQYF. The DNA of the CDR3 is TGCAGTGCTAGAGGGGGCCAAGGGCAGGGGGACATTCAGTACTTC.

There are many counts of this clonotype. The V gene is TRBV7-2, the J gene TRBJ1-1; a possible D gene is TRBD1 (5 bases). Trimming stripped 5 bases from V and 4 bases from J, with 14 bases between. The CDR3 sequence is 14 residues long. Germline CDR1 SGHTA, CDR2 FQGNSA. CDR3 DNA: TGTGCCAGCAGCCCAACCAGGGTGGGCACTGAAGCTTTCTTT. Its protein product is CASSPTRVGTEAFF.

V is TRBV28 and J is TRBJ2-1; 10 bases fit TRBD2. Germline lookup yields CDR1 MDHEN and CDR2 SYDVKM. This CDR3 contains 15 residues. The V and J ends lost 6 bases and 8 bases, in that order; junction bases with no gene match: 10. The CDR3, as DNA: TGTGCCAGCAGATCCCCGGCTAGCGGGAGTCATGAGCAGTTCTTC. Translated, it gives CASRSPASGSHEQFF.

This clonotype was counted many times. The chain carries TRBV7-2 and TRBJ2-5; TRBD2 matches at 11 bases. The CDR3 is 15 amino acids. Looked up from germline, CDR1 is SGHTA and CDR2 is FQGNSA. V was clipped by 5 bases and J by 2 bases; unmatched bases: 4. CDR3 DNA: TGTGCCAGCAGCCCCCGGACTAGCGGGCAAGAGACCCAGTACTTC. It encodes CASSPRTSGQETQYF.

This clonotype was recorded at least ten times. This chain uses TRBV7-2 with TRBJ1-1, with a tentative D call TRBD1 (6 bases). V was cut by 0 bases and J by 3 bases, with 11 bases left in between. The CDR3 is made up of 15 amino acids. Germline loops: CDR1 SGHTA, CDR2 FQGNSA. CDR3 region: CASSLANRADTEAFF. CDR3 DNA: TGTGCCAGCAGCTTAGCCAACAGGGCGGACACTGAAGCTTTCTTT. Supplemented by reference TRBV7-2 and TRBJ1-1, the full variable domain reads GAGVSQSPSNKVTEKGKDVELRCDPISGHTALYWYRQSLGQGLEFLIYFQGNSAPDKSGLPSDRFSAERTGGSVSTLTIQRTQQEDSAVYLCASSLANRADTEAFFGQGTRLTVV.

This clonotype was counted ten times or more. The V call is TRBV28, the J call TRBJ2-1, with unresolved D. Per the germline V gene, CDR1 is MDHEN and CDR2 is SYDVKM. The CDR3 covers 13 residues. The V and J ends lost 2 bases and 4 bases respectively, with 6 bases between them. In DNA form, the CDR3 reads TGTGCCAGCAGTTTAGACGGTTACAATGAGCAGTTCTTC. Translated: CASSLDGYNEQFF.

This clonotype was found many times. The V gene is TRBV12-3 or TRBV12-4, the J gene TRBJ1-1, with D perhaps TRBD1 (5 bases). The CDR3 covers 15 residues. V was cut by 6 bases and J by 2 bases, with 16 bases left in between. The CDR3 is CASRLIGGQNTEAFF. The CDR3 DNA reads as TGTGCCAGCAGGCTCATAGGAGGACAAAACACTGAAGCTTTCTTT.

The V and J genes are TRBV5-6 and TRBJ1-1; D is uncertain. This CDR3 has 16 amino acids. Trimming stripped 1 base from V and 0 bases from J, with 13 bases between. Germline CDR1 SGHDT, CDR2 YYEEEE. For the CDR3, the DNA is TGTGCCAGCAGCTTGTATCCCGGCAGGATGAACACTGAAGCTTTCTTT. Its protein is CASSLYPGRMNTEAFF.

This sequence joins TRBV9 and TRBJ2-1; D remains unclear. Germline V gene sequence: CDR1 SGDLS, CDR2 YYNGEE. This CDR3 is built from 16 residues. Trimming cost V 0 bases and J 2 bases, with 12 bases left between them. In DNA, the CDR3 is TGTGCCAGCAGCGTAGGGACCGGTCGTACCTACAATGAGCAGTTCTTC. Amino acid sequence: CASSVGTGRTYNEQFF.

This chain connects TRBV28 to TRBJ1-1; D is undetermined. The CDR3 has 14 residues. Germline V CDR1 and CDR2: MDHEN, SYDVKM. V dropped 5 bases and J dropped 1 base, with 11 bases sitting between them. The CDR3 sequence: CASSLTLGNTEAFF. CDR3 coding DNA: TGTGCCAGCAGTCTCACTTTGGGGAACACTGAAGCTTTCTTT.

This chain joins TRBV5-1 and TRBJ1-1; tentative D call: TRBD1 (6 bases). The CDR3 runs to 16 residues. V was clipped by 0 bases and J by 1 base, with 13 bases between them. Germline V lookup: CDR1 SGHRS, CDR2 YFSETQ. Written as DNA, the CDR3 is TGCGCCAGCAGCTTGGACGGACAGCCCCCGAACACTGAAGCTTTCTTT. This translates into CASSLDGQPPNTEAFF.

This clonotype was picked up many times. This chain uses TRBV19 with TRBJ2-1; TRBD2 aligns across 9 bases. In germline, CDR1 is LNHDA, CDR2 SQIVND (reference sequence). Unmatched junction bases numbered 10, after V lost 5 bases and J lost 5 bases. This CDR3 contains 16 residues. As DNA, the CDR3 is TGTGCCAGTAGTCCCCTAGGTAGCGGGGGAAACAATGAGCAGTTCTTC. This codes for CASSPLGSGGNNEQFF.

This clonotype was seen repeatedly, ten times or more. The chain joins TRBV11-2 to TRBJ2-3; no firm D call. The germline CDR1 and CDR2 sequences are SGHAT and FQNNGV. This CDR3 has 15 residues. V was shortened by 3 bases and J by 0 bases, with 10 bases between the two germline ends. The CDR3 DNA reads TGTGCCAGCAGCTTGAAGGGCCCAAGCACAGATACGCAGTATTTT. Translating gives CASSLKGPSTDTQYF.

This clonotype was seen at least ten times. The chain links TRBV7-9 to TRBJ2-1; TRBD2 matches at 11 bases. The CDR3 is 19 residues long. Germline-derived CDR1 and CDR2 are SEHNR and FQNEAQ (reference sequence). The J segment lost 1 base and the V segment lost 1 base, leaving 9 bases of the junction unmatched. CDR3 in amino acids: CASSLVTLAGGLSYNEQFF. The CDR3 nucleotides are TGTGCCAGCAGCTTAGTTACCCTAGCGGGAGGTCTTTCCTACAATGAGCAGTTCTTC.